In its sample, the clone carrying this TCR beta chain was seen once. Per germline, CDR1 SEHNR and CDR2 FQNEAQ (reference sequence). V was clipped by 5 bases and J by 0 bases, with 9 bases between them. The CDR3 spans 14 residues. These data originate in a study of blood T cell repertoires in COVID-19. Study-wide context: The United States, Italy and Spain were the sources of the acute and convalescent COVID-19 samples.

Participant ages covered about 18 to 95 years across 25 or so US areas. Either two negative PCRs, clearance, or symptom resolution qualified Cohort 3 donors as recovered. This table comes from immunoSEQ multiplex PCR, and its TCRdb copy is limited to in-frame clones, with some not included. The table lists around 200,000 clones, roughly 90% of them singletons. The material sequenced was PBMCs or T cells enriched from blood (not recorded which). This receptor was identified in a young woman who had recovered from COVID-19. The chain combines TRBV7-9 with TRBJ2-3; D might be TRBD2 (5 bases). The CDR3 spells CASSGGLSTDTQYF. CDR3 bases: TGTGCCAGCAGCGGCGGACTGAGCACAGATACGCAGTATTTT.